This T cell receptor beta chain was sequenced in a study of CD8 T cells in Susac syndrome. An amount of RNA that ranged from 0.5 to 1 ug was reverse transcribed with random hexamers. TCRdb ran MiXCR on the immunoSEQ multiplex PCR reads and lists one entry per CDR3 protein. The sample consists of about 150,000 distinct CDR3 sequences, around 95% of them appearing once. V was pared by 3 bases and J by 0 bases, with 5 bases of the junction left unmatched. This CDR3 spans 16 amino acids. CDR1 is MGHRA and CDR2 is YSYEKL in the germline V gene. Negative isolation was used for CD8+ and CD4+ T cells and FACS enrichment for TEMRA cells. This clonotype was counted a single time.

This clonotype was sampled from a human donor with Susac syndrome. The gene calls are TRBV4-1 and TRBJ2-7; the match to TRBD2 covers 10 bases. Sequencing was done on a sample of CD8+ T cells from PBMCs. As DNA, the CDR3 is TGCGCCAGCAGCCACCTCCTAGCGGGGGCCTCCTACGAGCAGTACTTC. Amino acids: CASSHLLAGASYEQYF.